The 21 T cell receptor beta chains below all came from one sample that was sequenced in a study of breast tumors, draining lymph nodes, adjacent tissues. TCRdb passed the multiplex PCR reads through MiXCR, listing each CDR3 protein once. The sample consists of about 31,000 distinct CDR3 sequences, 63% of them appearing once. Specimen: breast tumor tissue. The receptors stem from a female donor with breast cancer. Some clones in this sample may be carry-over from other donors' samples.

This chain joins TRBV7-9 and TRBJ2-5, with D maybe TRBD2 (7 bases). V gave up 5 bases and J gave up 5 bases, with 9 bases separating them. The germline V gene has CDR1 SEHNR and CDR2 FQNEAQ (reference sequence). This CDR3 spans 12 amino acids. This CDR3 is CASSRGGETQYF. CDR3 DNA: TGTGCCAGCAGCAGGGGGGGGGAGACCCAGTACTTC.

This clonotype has a count of ten or more. The V and J genes are TRBV28 and TRBJ1-6; no firm D call. CDR1 and CDR2 (germline): MDHEN, SYDVKM. Between the trimmed V and J ends, which lost 10 bases and 6 bases, there was a span of 13 bases. This CDR3 has 13 amino acids. CDR3 bases: TGTGCCACGAAAGGGTCATCTAATTCACCCCTCCACTTT. Translated: CATKGSSNSPLHF.

The chain employs TRBV12-3 or TRBV12-4 and TRBJ1-6, with D perhaps TRBD1 (5 bases). V was pared by 4 bases and J by 6 bases, with 7 bases between. The CDR3 length is 13 residues. The CDR3 reads CASSYGGNSPLHF. CDR3 sequence (DNA): TGTGCCAGCAGTTACGGGGGTAATTCACCCCTCCACTTT.

This clonotype appeared many times. The chain links TRBV20-1 to TRBJ2-3; 11 bases line up with TRBD2. Germline V gene lookup returns CDR1 DFQATT and CDR2 SNEGSKA (reference sequence). The CDR3 totals 15 residues. V gave up 3 bases and J gave up 4 bases; unmatched junction bases: 6. CDR3: CSASVLAGGPDTQYF. Written as DNA, the CDR3 is TGCAGTGCTAGTGTCCTAGCGGGGGGCCCAGATACGCAGTATTTT.

Relative to its sample, this clonotype is medium-sized. V usage is TRBV20-1 and J usage is TRBJ2-5; 10 bases agree with TRBD2. J gave up 2 bases and V 5 bases, and 2 bases lay outside the gene matches. This CDR3 region has 13 residues. CDR1 is DFQATT and CDR2 is SNEGSKA in the germline V gene (reference sequence). The CDR3 loop reads CSAPTSGQETQYF. CDR3 coding DNA: TGCAGTGCTCCGACTAGCGGGCAAGAGACCCAGTACTTC.

CDR3 nucleotide sequence: TGTGCCAGCAGCTTATGGGGGGACTACAATGAGCAGTTCTTC. Its translation: CASSLWGDYNEQFF. The V and J genes are TRBV7-3 and TRBJ2-1; perhaps TRBD2 as D (6 bases). This CDR3 contains 14 residues. The germline V gene has CDR1 SGHTA and CDR2 FQGTGA. V was cut by 2 bases and J by 3 bases, with 8 bases left in between.

This clonotype was seen ten or more times. This chain connects TRBV14 to TRBJ2-3; maybe TRBD2 (7 bases). V was clipped by 0 bases and J by 1 base, with 11 bases between them. The CDR3 is made up of 16 amino acids. CDR1 is SGHDN, CDR2 FVKESK, per germline. For the CDR3, the DNA is TGTGCCAGCAGCCAAGATGGGGGGGGGCGCACAGATACGCAGTATTTT. Protein: CASSQDGGGRTDTQYF.

DNA for the CDR3: TGTGCCAGCAGCTTAGGCCAGTGGAACCAAGAGACCCAGTACTTC. Translating it yields CASSLGQWNQETQYF. The gene calls are TRBV11-1 and TRBJ2-5; no reliable D call. Trimming removed 1 base from V and 0 bases from J, with 9 bases in between. The germline CDR1 and CDR2 sequences are SGHAT and FQDESV (reference sequence). This CDR3 has 15 residues.

This clonotype has just one count. V and J are TRBV20-1 and TRBJ1-6; possible D gene TRBD1, 6 bases. CDR3 length equals 15 residues. CDR1 is DFQATT, CDR2 SNEGSKA, per germline (reference sequence). V lost 5 bases, J lost 3 bases, and 14 bases lay in between. CDR3 sequence (DNA): TGCAGTGCTGCTGAACAGGGATTCTATAATTCACCCCTCCACTTT. Protein sequence: CSAAEQGFYNSPLHF.

In the case of this clonotype: One end of the junction fails to match germline, which may point to a read error. The genes are TRBV4-3 and TRBJ2-1, with unresolved D. The CDR3 is 14 amino acids. The V gene's germline CDR1 is LGHNA and CDR2 YSLEER. The CDR3 region has the DNA TGCGCCAACAGCCGAGATCTGACTTACAATGAGCAGTTCTTT. Translated: CANSRDLTYNEQFF.

This clonotype appeared many times. This rearrangement joins TRBV6-5 to TRBJ2-7; 8 bases agree with TRBD2. After removal of 2 bases from V and 3 bases from J, the junction contained 12 bases not matched to a gene. Germline CDR1 reads MNHEY; CDR2 reads SVGAGI. The CDR3 is made up of 17 amino acids. The CDR3 sequence: CASSYGGVSGAIYEQYF. The CDR3 DNA reads TGTGCCAGCAGTTACGGTGGGGTTAGCGGGGCAATCTACGAGCAGTACTTC.

This chain links TRBV9 with TRBJ2-3; 9 nucleotides align to TRBD1. Per the germline V gene, CDR1 is SGDLS and CDR2 is YYNGEE. Germline trimming cut 9 bases from V and 2 bases from J; bases unmatched to any gene: 4. CDR3 length: 13 amino acids. CDR3 in amino acids: CAIGTGSTDTQYF. CDR3 bases: TGTGCCATTGGGACAGGGTCCACAGATACGCAGTATTTT.

There are many counts of this clonotype. J is TRBJ2-1 and V is TRBV27; 7 nucleotides align to TRBD1. V was pared by 5 bases and J by 11 bases, with 12 bases of the junction left unmatched. Germline CDR1 is MNHEY and CDR2 is SMNVEV (reference sequence). The CDR3 length is 14 residues. The CDR3 reads CASSPRTGIMQQFF. The CDR3 DNA follows: TGTGCCAGCAGTCCCAGGACAGGCATCATGCAGCAGTTCTTC.

This clonotype was found a few times. The chain carries TRBV13 and TRBJ2-7; D possibly matches TRBD1 or TRBD2 (5 bases each). V lost 6 bases and J 5 bases, leaving 17 bases between the germline ends. Germline V lookup: CDR1 PRHDT, CDR2 FYEKMQ (reference sequence). This CDR3 contains 14 residues. The CDR3 nucleotides are TGTGCCAGCAGGAAGAGGGTCGGGGCGGACGAGCAGTACTTC. Protein: CASRKRVGADEQYF.

By its share, this clonotype is large. The chain combines TRBV19 with TRBJ2-2; possibly TRBD2 for D (6 bases). Trimming removed 3 bases from V and 5 bases from J, with 7 bases in between. The CDR3 spans 13 residues. The V gene's germline CDR1 is LNHDA and CDR2 SQIVND (reference sequence). The CDR3 region is CASSMGGTGELFF. CDR3 DNA: TGTGCCAGTAGTATGGGGGGAACCGGGGAGCTGTTTTTT. The entire variable domain, with the rest obtained from reference TRBV19 and TRBJ2-2, is as follows: DGGITQSPKYLFRKEGQNVTLSCEQNLNHDAMYWYRQDPGQGLRLIYYSQIVNDFQKGDIAEGYSVSREKKESFPLTVTSAQKNPTAFYLCASSMGGTGELFFGEGSRLTVL.

Remarks on this clonotype: A much larger clone lies a single base off, so this may be a read error. The chain has TRBV7-9 and TRBJ1-1; 7 bases line up with TRBD1. The junction had 11 bases not matched to a gene; V was cut back by 2 bases and J by 5 bases. The germline V gene encodes CDR1 SEHNR and CDR2 FQNEAQ (reference sequence). The CDR3 sequence is 16 residues long. The CDR3 protein is CASSLIYTGAVTEAFF. The CDR3 DNA sequence: TGTGCCAGCAGCTTAATCTATACAGGGGCTGTGACTGAAGCTTTCTTT.

The chain combines TRBV24-1 with TRBJ2-3; 8 bases fit TRBD1. This CDR3 spans 14 amino acids. Germline V lookup: CDR1 KGHDR, CDR2 SFDVKD. V lost 9 bases to trimming and J lost 3 bases; unmatched junction nucleotides: 7. The CDR3 spells CATQGQGRTDTQYF. CDR3 nucleotides: TGTGCCACCCAAGGACAGGGTAGGACAGATACGCAGTATTTT.

The chain combines TRBV5-4 with TRBJ2-3, with D possibly matching TRBD1 (5 bases). The J call is doubtful: the DNA matches TRBJ1-5 better. Looked up from germline, CDR1 is SGHNT and CDR2 is YYREEE (reference sequence). The CDR3 is 14 residues long. In DNA form, the CDR3 reads TGTGCCAGCAGCTTGCAAGGGGTTACAGATACGCAGCATTTT. Translated: CASSLQGVTDTQHF.

This chain links TRBV9 with TRBJ2-7; 7 bases fit TRBD1. The CDR3 consists of 15 residues. V lost 0 bases, J lost 3 bases, and 6 bases stayed unmatched. The germline V gene encodes CDR1 SGDLS and CDR2 YYNGEE. Here the CDR3 DNA reads TGTGCCAGCAGCGTAGGAAGACAGGGTATCTACGAGCAGTACTTC. Residues: CASSVGRQGIYEQYF.

The rearrangement links TRBV12-3 or TRBV12-4 to TRBJ2-1; 8 nucleotides line up with TRBD2. The CDR3 is made up of 14 amino acids. J was trimmed by 12 bases and V by 2 bases; bases with no gene match: 9. The CDR3 DNA reads as TGTGCCAGCAGTTTACTAGCGGGCACAGATACGCAGTTCTTC. Its protein product is CASSLLAGTDTQFF.

Ten or more counts support this clonotype. The chain recombines TRBV4-2 with TRBJ2-1; the match to TRBD2 covers 10 bases. J lost 7 bases, V lost 1 base, and 10 bases had no gene match. This CDR3 comprises 17 residues. CDR1 and CDR2 from the germline V gene are LGHNA and YNFKEQ. CDR3 nucleotide sequence: TGTGCCAGCAGCCAAGGGAAAGCGGGGGGGCCCCCAAATGAGCAGTTCTTC. Translated: CASSQGKAGGPPNEQFF.